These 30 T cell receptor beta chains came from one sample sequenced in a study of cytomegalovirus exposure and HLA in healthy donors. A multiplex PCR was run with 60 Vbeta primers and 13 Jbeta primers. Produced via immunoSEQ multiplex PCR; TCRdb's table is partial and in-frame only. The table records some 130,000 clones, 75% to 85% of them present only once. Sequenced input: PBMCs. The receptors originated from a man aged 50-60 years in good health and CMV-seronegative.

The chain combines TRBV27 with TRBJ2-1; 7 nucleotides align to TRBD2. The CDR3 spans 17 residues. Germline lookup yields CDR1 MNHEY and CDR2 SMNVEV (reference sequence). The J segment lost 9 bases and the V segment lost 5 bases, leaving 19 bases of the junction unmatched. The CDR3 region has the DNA TGTGCCAGCAGTCCATGGGTTGGCGGGGGTGAAAAGGGTGAGCAGTTCTTC. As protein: CASSPWVGGGEKGEQFF.

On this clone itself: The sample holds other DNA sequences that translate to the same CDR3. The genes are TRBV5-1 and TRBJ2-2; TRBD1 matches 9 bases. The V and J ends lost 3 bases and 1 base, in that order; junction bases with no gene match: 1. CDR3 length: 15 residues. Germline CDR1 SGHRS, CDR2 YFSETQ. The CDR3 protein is CASSSGQGNTGELFF. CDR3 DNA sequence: TGCGCCAGCAGCTCGGGACAGGGGAACACCGGGGAGCTGTTTTTT.

In DNA, the CDR3 is TGCGCCAGCTCCGGGGAAGTTGGCACAGATACGCAGTATTTT. Encoded protein: CASSGEVGTDTQYF. The rearrangement links TRBV5-1 to TRBJ2-3; possibly TRBD2 for D (5 bases). V dropped 7 bases and J dropped 1 base, with 13 bases sitting between them. In germline, CDR1 is SGHRS, CDR2 YFSETQ. The CDR3 runs to 14 residues.

The CDR3 spells CASSREAETQYF. CDR3 in DNA: TGCGCCAGCAGCCGTGAGGCGGAGACCCAGTACTTC. V is TRBV5-1 and J is TRBJ2-5; D is undetermined. Between the trimmed V and J ends, which lost 4 bases and 5 bases, there was a span of 9 bases. The CDR3 extends over 12 amino acids. Germline V gives CDR1 SGHRS, CDR2 YFSETQ.

The CDR3 spells CAWRRWTGDEAFF. In nucleotides, the CDR3 is TGTGCCTGGAGAAGATGGACAGGGGATGAAGCTTTCTTT. The chain links TRBV30 to TRBJ1-1; 9 nucleotides line up with TRBD1. This CDR3 region has 13 residues. J was trimmed by 7 bases and V by 3 bases; bases with no gene match: 6. Germline assignment: CDR1 GTSNPN and CDR2 SVGIG (reference sequence).

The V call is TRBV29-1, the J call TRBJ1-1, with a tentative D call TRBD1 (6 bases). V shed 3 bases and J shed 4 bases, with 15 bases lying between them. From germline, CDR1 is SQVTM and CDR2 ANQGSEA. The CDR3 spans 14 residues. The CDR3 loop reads CSVEGGRGSTEAFF. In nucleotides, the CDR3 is TGCAGCGTTGAGGGGGGGCGAGGGAGCACTGAAGCTTTCTTT.

The CDR3 protein is CSVDSGLGNTEAFF. Written as DNA, the CDR3 is TGCAGCGTTGACTCAGGTCTCGGGAACACTGAAGCTTTCTTT. The chain couples TRBV29-1 to TRBJ1-1; D gene uncertain. V was pared by 3 bases and J by 1 base, with 12 bases between. The CDR3 spans 14 residues. Germline assignment: CDR1 SQVTM and CDR2 ANQGSEA. Filled out from reference TRBV29-1 and TRBJ1-1, the complete variable domain reads SAVISQKPSRDICQRGTSLTIQCQVDSQVTMMFWYRQQPGQSLTLIATANQGSEATYESGFVIDKFPISRPNLTFSTLTVSNMSPEDSSIYLCSVDSGLGNTEAFFGQGTRLTVV.

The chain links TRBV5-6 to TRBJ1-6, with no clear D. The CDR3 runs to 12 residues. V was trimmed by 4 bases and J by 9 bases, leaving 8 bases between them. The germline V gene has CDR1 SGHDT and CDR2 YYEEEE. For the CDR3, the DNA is TGTGCCAGCAGCCTGAGTTCTTCACCCCTCCACTTT. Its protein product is CASSLSSSPLHF. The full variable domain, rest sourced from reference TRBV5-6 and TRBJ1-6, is DAGVTQSPTHLIKTRGQQVTLRCSPKSGHDTVSWYQQALGQGPQFIFQYYEEEERQRGNFPDRFSGHQFPNYSSELNVNALLLGDSALYLCASSLSSSPLHFGNGTRLTVT.

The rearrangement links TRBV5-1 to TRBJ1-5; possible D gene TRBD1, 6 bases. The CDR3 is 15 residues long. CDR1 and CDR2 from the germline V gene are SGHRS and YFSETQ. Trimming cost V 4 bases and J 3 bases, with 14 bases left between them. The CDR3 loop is CASSPGQINNQPQHF. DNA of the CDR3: TGCGCCAGCAGCCCCGGACAGATTAACAATCAGCCCCAGCATTTT.

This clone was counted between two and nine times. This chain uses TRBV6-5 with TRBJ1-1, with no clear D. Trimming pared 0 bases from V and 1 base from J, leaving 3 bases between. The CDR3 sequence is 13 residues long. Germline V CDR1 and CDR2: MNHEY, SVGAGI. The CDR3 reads CASSYSRNTEAFF. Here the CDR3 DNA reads TGTGCCAGCAGTTACTCTAGGAACACTGAAGCTTTCTTT.

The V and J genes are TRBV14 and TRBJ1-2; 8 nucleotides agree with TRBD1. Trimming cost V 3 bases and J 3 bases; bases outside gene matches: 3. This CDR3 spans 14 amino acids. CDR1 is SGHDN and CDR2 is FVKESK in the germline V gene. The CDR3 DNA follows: TGTGCCAGCAGCCATGACAGGGGAGACTATGGCTACACCTTC. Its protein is CASSHDRGDYGYTF.

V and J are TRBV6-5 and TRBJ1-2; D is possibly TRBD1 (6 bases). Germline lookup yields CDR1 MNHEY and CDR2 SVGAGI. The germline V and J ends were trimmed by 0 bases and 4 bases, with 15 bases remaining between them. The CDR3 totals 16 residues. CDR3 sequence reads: CASSYSGLDSPYGYTF. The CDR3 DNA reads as TGTGCCAGCAGTTACTCGGGGTTGGACAGCCCCTATGGCTACACCTTC.

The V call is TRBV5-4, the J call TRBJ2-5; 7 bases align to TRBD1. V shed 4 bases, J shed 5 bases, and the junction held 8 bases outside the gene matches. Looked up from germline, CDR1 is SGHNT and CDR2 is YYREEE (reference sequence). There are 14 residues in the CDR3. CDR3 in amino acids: CASSEAGTVETQYF. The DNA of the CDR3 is TGTGCCAGCAGCGAAGCCGGGACAGTCGAGACCCAGTACTTC.

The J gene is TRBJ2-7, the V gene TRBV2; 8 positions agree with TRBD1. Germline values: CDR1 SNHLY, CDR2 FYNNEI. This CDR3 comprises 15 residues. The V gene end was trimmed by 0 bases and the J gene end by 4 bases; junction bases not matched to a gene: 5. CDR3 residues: CASSEATGETYEQYF. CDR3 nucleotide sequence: TGTGCCAGCAGTGAAGCGACAGGGGAGACGTACGAGCAGTACTTC.

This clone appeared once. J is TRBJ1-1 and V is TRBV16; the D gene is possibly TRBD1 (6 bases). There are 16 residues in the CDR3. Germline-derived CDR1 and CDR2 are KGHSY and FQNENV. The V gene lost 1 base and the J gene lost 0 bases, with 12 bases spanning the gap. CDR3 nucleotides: TGTGCCAGCAGCCAATATAGAAGGGGGATGAACACTGAAGCTTTCTTT. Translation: CASSQYRRGMNTEAFF.

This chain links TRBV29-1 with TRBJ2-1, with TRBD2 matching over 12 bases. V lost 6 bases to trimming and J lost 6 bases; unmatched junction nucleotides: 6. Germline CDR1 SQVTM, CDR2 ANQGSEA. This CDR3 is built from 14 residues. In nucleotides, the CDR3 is TGCAGCGTCGAAACTAGCGGGGGGTTCAATGAGCAGTTCTTC. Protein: CSVETSGGFNEQFF.

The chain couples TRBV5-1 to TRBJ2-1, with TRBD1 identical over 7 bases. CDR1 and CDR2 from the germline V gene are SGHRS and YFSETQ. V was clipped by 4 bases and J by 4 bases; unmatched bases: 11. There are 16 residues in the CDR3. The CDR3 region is CASSRSTGQFYNEQFF. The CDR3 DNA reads TGCGCCAGCAGCCGCTCGACGGGACAGTTTTACAATGAGCAGTTCTTC. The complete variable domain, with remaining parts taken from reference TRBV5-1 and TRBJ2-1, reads KAGVTQTPRYLIKTRGQQVTLSCSPISGHRSVSWYQQTPGQGLQFLFEYFSETQRNKGNFPGRFSGRQFSNSRSEMNVSTLELGDSALYLCASSRSTGQFYNEQFFGPGTRLTVL.

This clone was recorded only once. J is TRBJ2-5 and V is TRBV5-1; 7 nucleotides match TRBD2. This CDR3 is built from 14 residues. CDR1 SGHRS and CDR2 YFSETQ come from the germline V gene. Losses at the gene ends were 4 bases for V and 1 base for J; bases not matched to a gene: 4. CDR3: CASSDGTTQETQYF. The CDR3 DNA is TGCGCCAGCAGCGACGGGACTACCCAAGAGACCCAGTACTTC.

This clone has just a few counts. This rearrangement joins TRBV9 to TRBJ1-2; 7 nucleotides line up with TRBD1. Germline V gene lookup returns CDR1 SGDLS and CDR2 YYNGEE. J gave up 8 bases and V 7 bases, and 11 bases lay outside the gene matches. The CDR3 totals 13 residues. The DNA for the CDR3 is TGTGCCAGCCAGCGCGGGACAGACCTGGGCTACACCTTC. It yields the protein CASQRGTDLGYTF.

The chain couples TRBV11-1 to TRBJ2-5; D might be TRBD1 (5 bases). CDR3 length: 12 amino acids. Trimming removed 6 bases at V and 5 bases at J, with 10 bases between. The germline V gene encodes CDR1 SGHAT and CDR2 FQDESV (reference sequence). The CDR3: CASRWGYETQYF. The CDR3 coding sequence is TGTGCCAGCAGGTGGGGCTATGAGACCCAGTACTTC.

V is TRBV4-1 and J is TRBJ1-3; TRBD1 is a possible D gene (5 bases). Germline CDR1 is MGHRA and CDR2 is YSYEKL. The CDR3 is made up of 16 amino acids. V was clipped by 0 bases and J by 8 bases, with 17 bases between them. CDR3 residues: CASSQDGRAGGDTIYF. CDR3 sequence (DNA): TGCGCCAGCAGCCAAGATGGCAGGGCTGGAGGGGACACCATATATTTT.

The CDR3 loop reads CASSSLGQGARTGELFF. The CDR3 nucleotides read TGTGCCAGCAGCTCGTTGGGACAGGGGGCGCGGACCGGGGAGCTGTTTTTT. V and J are TRBV5-6 and TRBJ2-2; 12 bases map to TRBD1. V trimming: 3 bases; J trimming: 5 bases; junction bases outside the gene matches: 8. Germline V gene lookup returns CDR1 SGHDT and CDR2 YYEEEE. The CDR3 length is 17 residues.

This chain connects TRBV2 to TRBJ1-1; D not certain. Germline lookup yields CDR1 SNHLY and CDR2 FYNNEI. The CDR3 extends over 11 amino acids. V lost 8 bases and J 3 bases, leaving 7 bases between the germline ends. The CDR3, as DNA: TGTGCCAGCTCGCCGGACACTGAAGCTTTCTTT. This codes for CASSPDTEAFF. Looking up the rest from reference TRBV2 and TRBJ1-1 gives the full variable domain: EPEVTQTPSHQVTQMGQEVILRCVPISNHLYFYWYRQILGQKVEFLVSFYNNEISEKSEIFDDQFSVERPDGSNFTLKIRSTKLEDSAMYFCASSPDTEAFFGQGTRLTVV.

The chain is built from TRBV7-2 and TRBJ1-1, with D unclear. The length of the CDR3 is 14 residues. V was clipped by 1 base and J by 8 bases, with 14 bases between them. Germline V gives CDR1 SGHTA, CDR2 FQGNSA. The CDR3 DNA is TGTGCCAGCAGCTTAGAGAGGGCACGGAGGGAAGCTTTCTTT. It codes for CASSLERARREAFF.

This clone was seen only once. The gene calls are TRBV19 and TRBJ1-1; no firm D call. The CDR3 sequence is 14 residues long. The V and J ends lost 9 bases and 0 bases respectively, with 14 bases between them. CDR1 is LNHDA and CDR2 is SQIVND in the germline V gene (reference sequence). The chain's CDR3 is CASSGPTLNTEAFF. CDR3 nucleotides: TGTGCCAGCAGCGGGCCTACCCTGAACACTGAAGCTTTCTTT.

CDR3 sequence (DNA): TGCGCCAGCAGTCAGGCGACAGGCCGCAATCAGCCCCAGCATTTT. Protein product: CASSQATGRNQPQHF. The chain is built from TRBV23-1 and TRBJ1-5; TRBD1 might be the D (6 bases). TRBV23-1 is reported as an ORF; its role is uncertain. Trimming took off 3 bases at V and 2 bases at J, with 11 bases between the two ends. The CDR3 runs 15 residues.

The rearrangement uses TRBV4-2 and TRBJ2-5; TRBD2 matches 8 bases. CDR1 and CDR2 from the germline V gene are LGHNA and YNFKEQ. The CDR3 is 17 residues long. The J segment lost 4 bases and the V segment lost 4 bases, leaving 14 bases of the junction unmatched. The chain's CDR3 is CASSLERAGGPRETQYF. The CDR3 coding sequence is TGTGCCAGCAGCCTTGAAAGGGCGGGGGGCCCAAGAGAGACCCAGTACTTC.

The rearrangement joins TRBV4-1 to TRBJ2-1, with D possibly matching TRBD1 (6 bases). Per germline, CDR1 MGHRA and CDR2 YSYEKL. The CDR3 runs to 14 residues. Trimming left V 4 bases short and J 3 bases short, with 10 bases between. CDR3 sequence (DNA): TGCGCCAGCAGCCGTGGACAGAGCTACAATGAGCAGTTCTTC. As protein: CASSRGQSYNEQFF.

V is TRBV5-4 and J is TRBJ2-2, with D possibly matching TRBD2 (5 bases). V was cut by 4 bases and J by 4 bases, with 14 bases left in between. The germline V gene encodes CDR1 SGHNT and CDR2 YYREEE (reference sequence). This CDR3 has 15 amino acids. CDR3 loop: CASSPSGDRTGELFF. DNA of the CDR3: TGTGCCAGCAGCCCGAGCGGCGACCGCACCGGGGAGCTGTTTTTT.

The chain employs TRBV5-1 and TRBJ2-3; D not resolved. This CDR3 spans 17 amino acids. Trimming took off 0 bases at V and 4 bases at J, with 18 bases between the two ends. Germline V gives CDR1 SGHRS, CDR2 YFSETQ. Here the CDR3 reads CASSLGAGRWLSDTQYF. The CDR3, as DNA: TGCGCCAGCAGCTTGGGCGCAGGCAGGTGGCTTTCAGATACGCAGTATTTT.